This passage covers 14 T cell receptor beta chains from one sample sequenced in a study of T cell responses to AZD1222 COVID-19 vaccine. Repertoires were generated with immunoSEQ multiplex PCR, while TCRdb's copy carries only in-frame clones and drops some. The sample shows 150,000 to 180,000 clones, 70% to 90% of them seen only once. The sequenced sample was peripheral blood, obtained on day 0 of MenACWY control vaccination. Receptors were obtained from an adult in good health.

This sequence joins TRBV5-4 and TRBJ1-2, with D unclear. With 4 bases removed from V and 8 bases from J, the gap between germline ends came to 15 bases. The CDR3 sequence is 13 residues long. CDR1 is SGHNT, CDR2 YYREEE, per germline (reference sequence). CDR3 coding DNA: TGTGCCAGCAGCGGTGGATCTGGGCGAGGCTACACCTTC. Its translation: CASSGGSGRGYTF.

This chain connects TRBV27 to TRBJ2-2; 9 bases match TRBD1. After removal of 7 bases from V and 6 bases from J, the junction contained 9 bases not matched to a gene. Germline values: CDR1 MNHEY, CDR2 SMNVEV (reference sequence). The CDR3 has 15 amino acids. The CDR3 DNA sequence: TGTGCCAGCAACTTGGGACAGGGTCGGTCCGGGGAGCTGTTTTTT. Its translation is CASNLGQGRSGELFF.

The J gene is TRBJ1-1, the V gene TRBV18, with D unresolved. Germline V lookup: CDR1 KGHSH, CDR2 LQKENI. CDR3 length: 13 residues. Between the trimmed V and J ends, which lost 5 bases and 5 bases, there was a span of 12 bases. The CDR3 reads CASSSLPGTEAFF. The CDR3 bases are TGTGCCAGCTCAAGCCTCCCTGGGACTGAAGCTTTCTTT.

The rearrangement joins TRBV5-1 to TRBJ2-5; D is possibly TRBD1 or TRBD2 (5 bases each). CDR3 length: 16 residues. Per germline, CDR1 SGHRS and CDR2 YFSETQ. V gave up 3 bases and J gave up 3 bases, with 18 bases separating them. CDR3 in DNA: TGCGCCAGCAGCTCCCTACCGAATGGGGGAGAAGAGACCCAGTACTTC. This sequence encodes CASSSLPNGGEETQYF.

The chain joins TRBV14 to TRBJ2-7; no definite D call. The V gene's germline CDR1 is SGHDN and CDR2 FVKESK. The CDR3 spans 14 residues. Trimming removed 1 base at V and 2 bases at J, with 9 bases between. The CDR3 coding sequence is TGTGCCAGCAGCCAAGTGGTAGGGCCCTACGAGCAGTACTTC. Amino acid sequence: CASSQVVGPYEQYF.

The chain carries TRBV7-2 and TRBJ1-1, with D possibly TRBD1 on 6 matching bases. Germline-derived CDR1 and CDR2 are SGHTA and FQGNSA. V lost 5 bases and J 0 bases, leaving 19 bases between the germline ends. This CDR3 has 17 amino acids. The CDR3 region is CASSVNPLGGLNTEAFF. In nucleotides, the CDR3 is TGTGCCAGCAGCGTCAATCCCCTTGGGGGCCTGAACACTGAAGCTTTCTTT.

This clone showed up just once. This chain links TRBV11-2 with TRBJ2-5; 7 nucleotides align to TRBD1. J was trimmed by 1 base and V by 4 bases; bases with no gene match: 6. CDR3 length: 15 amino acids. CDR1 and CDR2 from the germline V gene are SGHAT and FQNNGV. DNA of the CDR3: TGTGCCAGCAGCTCGCCTAGGACAGGCCAAGAGACCCAGTACTTC. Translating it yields CASSSPRTGQETQYF.

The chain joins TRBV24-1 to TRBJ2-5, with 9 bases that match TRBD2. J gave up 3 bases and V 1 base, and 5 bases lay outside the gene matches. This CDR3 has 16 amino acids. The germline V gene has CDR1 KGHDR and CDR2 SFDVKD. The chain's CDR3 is CATSDFRLAGKETQYF. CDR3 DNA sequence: TGTGCCACCAGTGATTTCAGGCTAGCGGGAAAAGAGACCCAGTACTTC.

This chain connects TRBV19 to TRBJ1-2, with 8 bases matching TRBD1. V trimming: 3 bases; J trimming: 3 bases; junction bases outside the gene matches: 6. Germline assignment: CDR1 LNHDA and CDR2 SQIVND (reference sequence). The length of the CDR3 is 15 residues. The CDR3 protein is CASSIPGGQDYGYTF. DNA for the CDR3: TGTGCCAGTAGTATTCCAGGGGGCCAGGACTATGGCTACACCTTC.

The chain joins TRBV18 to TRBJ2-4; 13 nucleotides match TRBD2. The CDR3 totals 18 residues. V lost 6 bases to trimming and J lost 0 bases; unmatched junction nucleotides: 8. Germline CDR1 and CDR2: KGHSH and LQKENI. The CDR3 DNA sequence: TGTGCCAGCTCCTGGACTAGCGGGAGAAAGGAAGCCAAAAACATTCAGTACTTC. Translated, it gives CASSWTSGRKEAKNIQYF.

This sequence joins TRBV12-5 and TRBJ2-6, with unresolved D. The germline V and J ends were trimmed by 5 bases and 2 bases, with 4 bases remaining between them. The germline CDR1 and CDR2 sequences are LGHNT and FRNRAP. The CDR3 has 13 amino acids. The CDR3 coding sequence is TGTGCTAGTGGTCCCCCTGGGGCCAACGTCCTGACTTTC. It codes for CASGPPGANVLTF.

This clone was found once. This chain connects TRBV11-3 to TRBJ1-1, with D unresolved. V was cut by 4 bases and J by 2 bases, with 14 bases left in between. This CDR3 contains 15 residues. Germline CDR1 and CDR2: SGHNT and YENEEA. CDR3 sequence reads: CASSSSTVLNTEAFF. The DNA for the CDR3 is TGTGCCAGCAGCTCCTCAACAGTGTTAAACACTGAAGCTTTCTTT.

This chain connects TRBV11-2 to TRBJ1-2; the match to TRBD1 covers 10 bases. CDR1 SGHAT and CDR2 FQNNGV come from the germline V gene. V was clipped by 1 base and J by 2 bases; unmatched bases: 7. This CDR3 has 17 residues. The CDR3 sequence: CASSLARTGGANYGYTF. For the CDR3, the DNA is TGTGCCAGCAGCTTAGCCCGGACAGGGGGAGCCAACTATGGCTACACCTTC.

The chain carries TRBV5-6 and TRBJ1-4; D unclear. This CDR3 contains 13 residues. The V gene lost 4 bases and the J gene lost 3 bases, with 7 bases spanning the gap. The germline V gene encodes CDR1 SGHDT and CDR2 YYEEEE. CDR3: CASSRFPNEKLFF. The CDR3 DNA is TGTGCCAGCAGCCGTTTCCCTAATGAAAAACTGTTTTTT.